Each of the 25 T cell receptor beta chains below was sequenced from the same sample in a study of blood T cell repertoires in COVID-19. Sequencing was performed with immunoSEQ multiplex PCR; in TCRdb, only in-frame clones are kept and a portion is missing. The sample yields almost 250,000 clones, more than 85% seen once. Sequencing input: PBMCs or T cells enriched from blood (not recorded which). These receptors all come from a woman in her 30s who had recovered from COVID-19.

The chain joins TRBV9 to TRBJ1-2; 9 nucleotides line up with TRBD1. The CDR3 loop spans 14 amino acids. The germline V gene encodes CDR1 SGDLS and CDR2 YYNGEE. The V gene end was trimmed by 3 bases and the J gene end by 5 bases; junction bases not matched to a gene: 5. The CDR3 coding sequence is TGTGCCAGCAGCGCAGGACAGGGGAGTTATGGCTACACCTTC. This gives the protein CASSAGQGSYGYTF.

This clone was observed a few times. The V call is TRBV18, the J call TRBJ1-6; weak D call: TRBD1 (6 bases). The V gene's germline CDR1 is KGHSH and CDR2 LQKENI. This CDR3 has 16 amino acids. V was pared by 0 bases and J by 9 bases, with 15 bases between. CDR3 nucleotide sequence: TGTGCCAGCTCACCACCTCTGTCAGGGGTTATTTCACCCCTCCACTTT. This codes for CASSPPLSGVISPLHF.

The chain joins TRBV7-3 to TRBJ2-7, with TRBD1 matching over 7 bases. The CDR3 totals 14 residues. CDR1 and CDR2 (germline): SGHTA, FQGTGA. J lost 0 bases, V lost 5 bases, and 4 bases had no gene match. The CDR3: CASSPTGSSYEQYF. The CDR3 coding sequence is TGTGCCAGCAGCCCGACAGGGAGCTCCTACGAGCAGTACTTC. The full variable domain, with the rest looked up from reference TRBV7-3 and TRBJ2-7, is GAGVSQTPSNKVTEKGKYVELRCDPISGHTALYWYRQSLGQGPEFLIYFQGTGAADDSGLPNDRFFAVRPEGSVSTLKIQRTERGDSAVYLCASSPTGSSYEQYFGPGTRLTVT.

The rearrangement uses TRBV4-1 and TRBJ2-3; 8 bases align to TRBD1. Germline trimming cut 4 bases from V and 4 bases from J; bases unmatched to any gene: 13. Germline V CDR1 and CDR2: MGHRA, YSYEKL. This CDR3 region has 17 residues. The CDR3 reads CASSPRTGIVGADTQYF. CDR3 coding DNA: TGCGCCAGCAGCCCACGGACAGGGATAGTTGGTGCAGATACGCAGTATTTT.

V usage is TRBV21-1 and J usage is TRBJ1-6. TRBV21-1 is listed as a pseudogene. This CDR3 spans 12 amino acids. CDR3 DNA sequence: TGTGCCAGCAGCAAAGCCGGTTCACCCCTCCACTTT. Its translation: CASSKAGSPLHF.

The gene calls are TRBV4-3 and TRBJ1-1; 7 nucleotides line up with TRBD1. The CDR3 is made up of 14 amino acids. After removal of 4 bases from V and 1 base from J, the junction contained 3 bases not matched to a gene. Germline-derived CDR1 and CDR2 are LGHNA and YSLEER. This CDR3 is CASSRGQANTEAFF. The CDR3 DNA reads TGCGCCAGCAGCCGCGGACAGGCGAACACTGAAGCTTTCTTT.

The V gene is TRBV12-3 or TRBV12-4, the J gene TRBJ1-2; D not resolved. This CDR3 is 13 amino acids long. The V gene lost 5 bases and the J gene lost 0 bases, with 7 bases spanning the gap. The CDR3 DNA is TGTGCCAGCAGTGCGGCGGCTAACTATGGCTACACCTTC. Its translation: CASSAAANYGYTF.

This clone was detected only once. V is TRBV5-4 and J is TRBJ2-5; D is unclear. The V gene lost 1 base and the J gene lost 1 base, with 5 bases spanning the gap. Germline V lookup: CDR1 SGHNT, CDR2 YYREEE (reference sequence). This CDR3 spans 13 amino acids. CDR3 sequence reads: CASSLYGQETQYF. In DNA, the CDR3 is TGTGCCAGCAGCTTGTACGGCCAAGAGACCCAGTACTTC.

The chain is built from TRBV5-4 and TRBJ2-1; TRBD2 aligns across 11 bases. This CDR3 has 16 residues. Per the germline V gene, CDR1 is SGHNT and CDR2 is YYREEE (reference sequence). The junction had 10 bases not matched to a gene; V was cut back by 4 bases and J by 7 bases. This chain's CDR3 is CASSRTELAGVNEQFF. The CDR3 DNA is TGTGCCAGCAGCCGAACAGAACTAGCGGGAGTTAATGAGCAGTTCTTC.

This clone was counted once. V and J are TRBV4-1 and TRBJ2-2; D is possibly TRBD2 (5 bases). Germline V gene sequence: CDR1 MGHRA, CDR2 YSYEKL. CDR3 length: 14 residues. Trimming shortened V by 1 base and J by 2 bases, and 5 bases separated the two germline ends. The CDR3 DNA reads TGCGCCAGCAGCCAAGGGACTAACACCGGGGAGCTGTTTTTT. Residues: CASSQGTNTGELFF.

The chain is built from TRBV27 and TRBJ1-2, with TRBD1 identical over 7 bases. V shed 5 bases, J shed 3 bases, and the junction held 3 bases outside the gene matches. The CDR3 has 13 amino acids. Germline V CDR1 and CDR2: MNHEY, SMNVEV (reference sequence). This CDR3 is CASSRDRDYGYTF. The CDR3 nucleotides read TGTGCCAGCAGTCGCGACAGGGACTATGGCTACACCTTC.

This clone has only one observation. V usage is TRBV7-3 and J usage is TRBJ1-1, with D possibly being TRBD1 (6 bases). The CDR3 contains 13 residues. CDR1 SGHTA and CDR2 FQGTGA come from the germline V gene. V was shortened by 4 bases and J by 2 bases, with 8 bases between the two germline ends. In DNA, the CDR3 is TGTGCCAGCAGCTCAGGGGTCAACACTGAAGCTTTCTTT. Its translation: CASSSGVNTEAFF.

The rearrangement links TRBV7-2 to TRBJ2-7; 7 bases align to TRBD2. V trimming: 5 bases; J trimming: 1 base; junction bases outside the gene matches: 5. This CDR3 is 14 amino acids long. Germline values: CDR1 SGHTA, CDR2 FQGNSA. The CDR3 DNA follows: TGTGCCAGCAGCGTGGCGGGAGTATCCTACGAGCAGTACTTC. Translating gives CASSVAGVSYEQYF.

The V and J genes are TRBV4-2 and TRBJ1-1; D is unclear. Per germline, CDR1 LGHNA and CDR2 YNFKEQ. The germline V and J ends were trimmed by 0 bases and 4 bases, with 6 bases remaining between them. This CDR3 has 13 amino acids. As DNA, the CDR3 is TGTGCCAGCAGCCAAGATGCGGGCACTGAAGCTTTCTTT. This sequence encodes CASSQDAGTEAFF.

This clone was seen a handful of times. The chain's CDR3 is CASSLDGTGTEKLFF. The CDR3 bases are TGCGCCAGCAGCTTGGACGGGACAGGGACTGAAAAACTGTTTTTT. J is TRBJ1-4 and V is TRBV5-1, with TRBD1 identical over 9 bases. The trim removed 0 bases at V and 7 bases at J, leaving 4 bases unmatched. Germline loops: CDR1 SGHRS, CDR2 YFSETQ. The CDR3 has 15 residues.

Written as DNA, the CDR3 is TGTGCCAGCAGCCAAACTAGCGGGAGCCCCACAGATACGCAGTATTTT. Its translation: CASSQTSGSPTDTQYF. The chain is built from TRBV4-2 and TRBJ2-3, with 11 bases matching TRBD2. J lost 2 bases, V lost 2 bases, and 3 bases had no gene match. Germline V gene data show CDR1 as LGHNA and CDR2 as YNFKEQ. The CDR3 length is 16 residues.

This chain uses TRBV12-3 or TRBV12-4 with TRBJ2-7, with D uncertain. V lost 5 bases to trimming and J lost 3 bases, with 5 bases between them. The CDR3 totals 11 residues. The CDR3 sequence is CASSRDYEQYF. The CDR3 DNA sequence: TGTGCCAGCAGTCGCGACTACGAGCAGTACTTC.

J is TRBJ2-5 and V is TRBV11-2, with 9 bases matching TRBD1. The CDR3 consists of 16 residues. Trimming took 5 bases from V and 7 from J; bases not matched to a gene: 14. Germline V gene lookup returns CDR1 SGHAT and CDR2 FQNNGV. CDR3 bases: TGTGCCAGCAGCACAACCGGGACAGGGAGGTTCGGGACCCAGTACTTC. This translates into CASSTTGTGRFGTQYF.

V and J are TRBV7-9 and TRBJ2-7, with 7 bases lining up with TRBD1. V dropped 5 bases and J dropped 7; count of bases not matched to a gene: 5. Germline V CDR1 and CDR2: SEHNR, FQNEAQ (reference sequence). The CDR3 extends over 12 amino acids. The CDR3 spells CASSPGTAEQYF. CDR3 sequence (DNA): TGTGCCAGCAGCCCAGGGACAGCGGAGCAGTACTTC.

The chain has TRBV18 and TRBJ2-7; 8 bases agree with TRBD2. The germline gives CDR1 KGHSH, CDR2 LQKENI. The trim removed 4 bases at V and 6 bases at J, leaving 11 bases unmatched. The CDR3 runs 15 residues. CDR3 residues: CASSLTPAGAREQYF. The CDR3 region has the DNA TGTGCCAGCTCACTCACCCCAGCGGGAGCCCGCGAGCAGTACTTC.

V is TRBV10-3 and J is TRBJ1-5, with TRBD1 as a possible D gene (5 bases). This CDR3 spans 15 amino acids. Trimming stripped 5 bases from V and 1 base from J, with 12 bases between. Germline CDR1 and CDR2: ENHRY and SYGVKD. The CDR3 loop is CAISNLGGSNQPQHF. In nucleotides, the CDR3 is TGTGCCATCAGTAATCTTGGGGGGAGCAATCAGCCCCAGCATTTT.

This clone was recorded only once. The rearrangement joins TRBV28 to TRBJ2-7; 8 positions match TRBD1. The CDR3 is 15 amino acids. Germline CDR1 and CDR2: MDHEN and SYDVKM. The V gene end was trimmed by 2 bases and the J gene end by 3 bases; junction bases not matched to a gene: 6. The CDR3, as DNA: TGTGCCAGCAGTTTACCGGACAGGGCAGGCTACGAGCAGTACTTC. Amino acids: CASSLPDRAGYEQYF.

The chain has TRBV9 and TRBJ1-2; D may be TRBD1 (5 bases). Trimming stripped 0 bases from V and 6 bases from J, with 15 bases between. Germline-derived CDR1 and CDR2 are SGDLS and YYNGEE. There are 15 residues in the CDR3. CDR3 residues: CASSVAAGKLNGYTF. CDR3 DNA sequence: TGTGCCAGCAGCGTAGCGGCAGGGAAATTGAATGGCTACACCTTC.

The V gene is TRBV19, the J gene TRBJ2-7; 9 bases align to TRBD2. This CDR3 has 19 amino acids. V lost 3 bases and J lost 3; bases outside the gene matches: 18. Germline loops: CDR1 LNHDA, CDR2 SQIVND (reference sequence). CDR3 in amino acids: CASSMRIKGKASGNYEQYF. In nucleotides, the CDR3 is TGTGCCAGTAGTATGAGAATCAAGGGTAAGGCTAGCGGGAACTACGAGCAGTACTTC.

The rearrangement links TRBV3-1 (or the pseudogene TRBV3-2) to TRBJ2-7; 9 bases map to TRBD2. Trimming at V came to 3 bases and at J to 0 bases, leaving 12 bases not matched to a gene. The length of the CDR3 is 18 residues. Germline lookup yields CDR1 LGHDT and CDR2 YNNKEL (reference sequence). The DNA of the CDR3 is TGTGCCAGCAGCCAGCGAGACCCGGGACTAGCTGCCTCCTACGAGCAGTACTTC. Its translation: CASSQRDPGLAASYEQYF.